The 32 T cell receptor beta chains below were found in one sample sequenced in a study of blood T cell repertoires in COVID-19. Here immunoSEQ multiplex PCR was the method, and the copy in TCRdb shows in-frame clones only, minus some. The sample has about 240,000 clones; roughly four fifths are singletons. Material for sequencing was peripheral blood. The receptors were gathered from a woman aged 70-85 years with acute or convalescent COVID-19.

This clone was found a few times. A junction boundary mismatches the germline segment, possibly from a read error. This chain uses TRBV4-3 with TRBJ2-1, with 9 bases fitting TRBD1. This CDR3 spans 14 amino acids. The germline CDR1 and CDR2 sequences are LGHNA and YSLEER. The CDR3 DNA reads TGCGCCAGCAGCCAATCCAGTTCCGGGACAGGGATGATCTTC. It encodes CASSQSSSGTGMIF.

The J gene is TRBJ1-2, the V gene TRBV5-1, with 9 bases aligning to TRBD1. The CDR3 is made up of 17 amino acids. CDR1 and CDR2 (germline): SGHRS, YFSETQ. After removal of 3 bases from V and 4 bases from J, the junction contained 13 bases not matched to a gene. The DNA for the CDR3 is TGCGCCAGCAGCTCCGGACAGGGGACCAACCGTTTCTATGGCTACACCTTC. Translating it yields CASSSGQGTNRFYGYTF.

CDR3 nucleotide sequence: TGTGCCAGCAGCTTGGGGGGACTAGCTGGCAATGAGCAGTTCTTC. Encoded protein: CASSLGGLAGNEQFF. V usage is TRBV5-4 and J usage is TRBJ2-1; 9 bases line up with TRBD2. V shed 0 bases, J shed 6 bases, and the junction held 4 bases outside the gene matches. This CDR3 region has 15 residues. The germline V gene encodes CDR1 SGHNT and CDR2 YYREEE (reference sequence).

The CDR3 region has the DNA TGCGCCAGCAGCCAAGATAAAGACAACCCGATAAGGCTAGGGGAGCTGTTTTTT. Translated: CASSQDKDNPIRLGELFF. This chain links TRBV4-3 with TRBJ2-2; no definite D call. From germline, CDR1 is LGHNA and CDR2 YSLEER. CDR3 length equals 18 residues. V was clipped by 0 bases and J by 8 bases, with 22 bases between them.

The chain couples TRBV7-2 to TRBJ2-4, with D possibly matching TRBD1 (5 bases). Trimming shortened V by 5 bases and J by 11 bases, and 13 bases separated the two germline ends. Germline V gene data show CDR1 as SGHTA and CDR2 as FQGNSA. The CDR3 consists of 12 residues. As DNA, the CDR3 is TGTGCCAGCAGCCCATTGGGGCAATTTCAGTACTTC. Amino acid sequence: CASSPLGQFQYF.

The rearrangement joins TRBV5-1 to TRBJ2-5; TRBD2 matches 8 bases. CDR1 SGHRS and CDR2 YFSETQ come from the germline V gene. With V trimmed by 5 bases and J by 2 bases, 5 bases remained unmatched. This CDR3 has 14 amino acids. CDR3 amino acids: CASRVAGLQETQYF. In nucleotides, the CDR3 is TGCGCCAGCAGGGTAGCGGGGTTACAAGAGACCCAGTACTTC. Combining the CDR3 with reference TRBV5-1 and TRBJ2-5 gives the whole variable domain KAGVTQTPRYLIKTRGQQVTLSCSPISGHRSVSWYQQTPGQGLQFLFEYFSETQRNKGNFPGRFSGRQFSNSRSEMNVSTLELGDSALYLCASRVAGLQETQYFGPGTRLLVL.

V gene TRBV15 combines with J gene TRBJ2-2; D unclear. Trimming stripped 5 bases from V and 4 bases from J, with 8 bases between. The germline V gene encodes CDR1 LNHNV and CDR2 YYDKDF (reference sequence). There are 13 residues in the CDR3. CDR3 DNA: TGTGCCACCAGCCCACTAAGCACCGGGGAGCTGTTTTTT. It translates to CATSPLSTGELFF. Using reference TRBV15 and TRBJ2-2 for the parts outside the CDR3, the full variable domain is DAMVIQNPRYQVTQFGKPVTLSCSQTLNHNVMYWYQQKSSQAPKLLFHYYDKDFNNEADTPDNFQSRRPNTSFCFLDIRSPGLGDTAMYLCATSPLSTGELFFGEGSRLTVL.

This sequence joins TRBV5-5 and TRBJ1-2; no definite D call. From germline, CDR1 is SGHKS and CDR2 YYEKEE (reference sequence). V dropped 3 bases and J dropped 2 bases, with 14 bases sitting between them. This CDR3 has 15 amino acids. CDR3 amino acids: CASSSRGAKNYGYTF. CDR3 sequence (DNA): TGTGCCAGCAGCTCCCGGGGAGCCAAGAACTATGGCTACACCTTC.

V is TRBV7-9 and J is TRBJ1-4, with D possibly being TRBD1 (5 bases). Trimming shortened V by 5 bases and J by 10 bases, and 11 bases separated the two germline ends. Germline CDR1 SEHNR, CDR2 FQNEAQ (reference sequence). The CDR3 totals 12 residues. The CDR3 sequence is CASSPVGGKLFF. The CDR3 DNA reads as TGTGCCAGCAGCCCAGTCGGGGGAAAACTGTTTTTT.

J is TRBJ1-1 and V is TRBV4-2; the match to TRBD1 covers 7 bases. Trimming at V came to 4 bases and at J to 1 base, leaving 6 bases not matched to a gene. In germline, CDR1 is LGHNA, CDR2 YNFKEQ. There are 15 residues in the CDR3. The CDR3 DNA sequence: TGTGCCAGCAGCCTAGGGGACAGAGAGAACACTGAAGCTTTCTTT. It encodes CASSLGDRENTEAFF.

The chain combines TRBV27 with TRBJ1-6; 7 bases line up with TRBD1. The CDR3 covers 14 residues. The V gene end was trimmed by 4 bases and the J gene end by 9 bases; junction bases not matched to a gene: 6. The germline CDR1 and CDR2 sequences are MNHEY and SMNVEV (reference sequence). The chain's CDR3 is CASSSTGVGSPLHF. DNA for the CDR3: TGTGCCAGCAGTTCTACAGGGGTCGGTTCACCCCTCCACTTT.

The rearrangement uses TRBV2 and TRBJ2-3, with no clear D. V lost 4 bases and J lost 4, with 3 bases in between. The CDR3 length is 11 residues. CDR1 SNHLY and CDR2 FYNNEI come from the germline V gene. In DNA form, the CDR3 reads TGTGCCAGCAGTGTAGCAGATACGCAGTATTTT. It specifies CASSVADTQYF.

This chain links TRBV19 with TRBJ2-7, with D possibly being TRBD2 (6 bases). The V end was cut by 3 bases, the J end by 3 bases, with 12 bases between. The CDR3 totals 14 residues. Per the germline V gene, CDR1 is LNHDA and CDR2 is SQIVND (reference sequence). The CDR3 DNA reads TGTGCCAGTAGTATTCAGTGGGGGGACTACGAGCAGTACTTC. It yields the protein CASSIQWGDYEQYF.

CDR3 amino acids: CASSLYGASNSPLHF. The CDR3 region has the DNA TGTGCCAGCAGTTTGTATGGGGCTTCTAATTCACCCCTCCACTTT. The rearrangement joins TRBV28 to TRBJ1-6; maybe TRBD1 (5 bases). The CDR3 runs to 15 residues. The V gene's germline CDR1 is MDHEN and CDR2 SYDVKM. Trimming shortened V by 3 bases and J by 6 bases, and 12 bases separated the two germline ends.

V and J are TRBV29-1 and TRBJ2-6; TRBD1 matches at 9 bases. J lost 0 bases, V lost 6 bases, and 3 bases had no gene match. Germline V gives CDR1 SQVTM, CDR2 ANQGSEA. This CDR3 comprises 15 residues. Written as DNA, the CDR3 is TGCAGCGTAGGGACAGGGCACTCTGGGGCCAACGTCCTGACTTTC. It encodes CSVGTGHSGANVLTF. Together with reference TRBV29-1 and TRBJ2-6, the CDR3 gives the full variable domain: SAVISQKPSRDICQRGTSLTIQCQVDSQVTMMFWYRQQPGQSLTLIATANQGSEATYESGFVIDKFPISRPNLTFSTLTVSNMSPEDSSIYLCSVGTGHSGANVLTFGAGSRLTVL.

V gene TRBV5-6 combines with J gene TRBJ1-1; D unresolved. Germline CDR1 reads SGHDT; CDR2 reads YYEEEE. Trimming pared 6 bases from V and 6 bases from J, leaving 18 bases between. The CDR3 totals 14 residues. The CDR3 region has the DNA TGTGCCAGCAATACCCGAGGTCCACTAGCTGAAGCTTTCTTT. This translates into CASNTRGPLAEAFF.

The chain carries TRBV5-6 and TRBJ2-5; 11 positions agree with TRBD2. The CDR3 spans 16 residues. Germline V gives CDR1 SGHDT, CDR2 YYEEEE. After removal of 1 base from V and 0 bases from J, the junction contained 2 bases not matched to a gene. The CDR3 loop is CASSLRLAGYQETQYF. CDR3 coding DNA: TGTGCCAGCAGCTTGAGACTAGCGGGGTACCAAGAGACCCAGTACTTC.

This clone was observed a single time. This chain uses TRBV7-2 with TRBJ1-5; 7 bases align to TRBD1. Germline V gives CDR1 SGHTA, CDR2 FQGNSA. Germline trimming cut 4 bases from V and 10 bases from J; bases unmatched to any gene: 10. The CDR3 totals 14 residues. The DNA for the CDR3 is TGTGCCAGCAGCTCTAACAGGGGATCGGAACCCCAGCATTTT. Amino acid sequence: CASSSNRGSEPQHF.

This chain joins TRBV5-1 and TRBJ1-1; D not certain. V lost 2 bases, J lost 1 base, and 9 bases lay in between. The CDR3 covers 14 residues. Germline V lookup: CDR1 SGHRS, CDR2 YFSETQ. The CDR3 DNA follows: TGCGCCAGCAGCTTTTTGACACAGAACACTGAAGCTTTCTTT. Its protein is CASSFLTQNTEAFF.

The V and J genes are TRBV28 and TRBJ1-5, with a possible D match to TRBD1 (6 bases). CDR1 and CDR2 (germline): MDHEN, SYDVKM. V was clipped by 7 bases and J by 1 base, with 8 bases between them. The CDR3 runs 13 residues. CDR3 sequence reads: CASNRVSNQPQHF. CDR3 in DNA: TGTGCCAGCAACAGGGTGAGCAATCAGCCCCAGCATTTT. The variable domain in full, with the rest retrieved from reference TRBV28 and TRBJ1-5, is DVKVTQSSRYLVKRTGEKVFLECVQDMDHENMFWYRQDPGLGLRLIYFSYDVKMKEKGDIPEGYSVSREKKERFSLILESASTNQTSMYLCASNRVSNQPQHFGDGTRLSIL.

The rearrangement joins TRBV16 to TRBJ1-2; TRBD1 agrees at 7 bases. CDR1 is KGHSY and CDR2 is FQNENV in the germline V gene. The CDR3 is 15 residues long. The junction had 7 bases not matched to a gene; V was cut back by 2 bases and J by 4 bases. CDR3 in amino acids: CASSQIAGQVYGYTF. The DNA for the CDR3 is TGTGCCAGCAGCCAAATCGCCGGACAGGTCTATGGCTACACCTTC.

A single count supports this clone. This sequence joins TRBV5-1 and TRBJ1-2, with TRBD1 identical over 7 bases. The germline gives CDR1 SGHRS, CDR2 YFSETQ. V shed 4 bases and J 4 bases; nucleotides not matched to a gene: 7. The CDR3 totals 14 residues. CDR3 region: CASSAGGGVYGYTF. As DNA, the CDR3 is TGCGCCAGCAGCGCCGGAGGGGGCGTCTATGGCTACACCTTC. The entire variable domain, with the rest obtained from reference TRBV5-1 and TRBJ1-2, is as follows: KAGVTQTPRYLIKTRGQQVTLSCSPISGHRSVSWYQQTPGQGLQFLFEYFSETQRNKGNFPGRFSGRQFSNSRSEMNVSTLELGDSALYLCASSAGGGVYGYTFGSGTRLTVV.

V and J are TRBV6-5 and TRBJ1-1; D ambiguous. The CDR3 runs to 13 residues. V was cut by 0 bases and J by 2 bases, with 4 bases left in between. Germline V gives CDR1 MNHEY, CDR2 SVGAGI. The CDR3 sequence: CASSYSYNTEAFF. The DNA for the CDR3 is TGTGCCAGCAGTTACTCGTATAACACTGAAGCTTTCTTT.

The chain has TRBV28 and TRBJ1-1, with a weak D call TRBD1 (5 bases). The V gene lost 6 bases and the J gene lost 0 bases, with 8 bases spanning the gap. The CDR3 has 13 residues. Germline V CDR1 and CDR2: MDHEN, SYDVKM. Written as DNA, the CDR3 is TGTGCCAGCAGAGGACATTTGAACACTGAAGCTTTCTTT. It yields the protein CASRGHLNTEAFF.

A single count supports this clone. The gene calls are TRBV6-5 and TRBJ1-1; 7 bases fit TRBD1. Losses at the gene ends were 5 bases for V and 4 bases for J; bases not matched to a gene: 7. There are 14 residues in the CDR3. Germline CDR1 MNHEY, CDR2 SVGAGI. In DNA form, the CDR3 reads TGTGCCAGCAGTCCCGGGACAGTGGTCACTGAAGCTTTCTTT. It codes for CASSPGTVVTEAFF.

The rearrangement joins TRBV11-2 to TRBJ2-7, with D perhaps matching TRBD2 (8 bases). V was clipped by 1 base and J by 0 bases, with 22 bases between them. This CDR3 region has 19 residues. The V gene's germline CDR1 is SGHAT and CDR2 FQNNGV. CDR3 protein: CASSLVTGTRRGSSYEQYF. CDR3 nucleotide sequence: TGTGCCAGCAGCTTAGTGACAGGGACTAGAAGGGGGAGCTCCTACGAGCAGTACTTC.

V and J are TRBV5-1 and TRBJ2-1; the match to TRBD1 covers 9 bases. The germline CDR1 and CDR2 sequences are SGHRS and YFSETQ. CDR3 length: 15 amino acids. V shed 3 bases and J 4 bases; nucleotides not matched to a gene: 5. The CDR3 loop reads CASSSSGQGYNEQFF. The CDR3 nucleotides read TGCGCCAGCAGCTCCAGTGGACAGGGGTACAATGAGCAGTTCTTC.

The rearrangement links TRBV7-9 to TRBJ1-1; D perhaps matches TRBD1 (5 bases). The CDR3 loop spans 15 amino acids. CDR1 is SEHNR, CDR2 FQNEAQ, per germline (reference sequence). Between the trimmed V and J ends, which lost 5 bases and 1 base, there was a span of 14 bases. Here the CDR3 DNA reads TGTGCCAGCAGCGGGCGGCGGGGGGAGAACACTGAAGCTTTCTTT. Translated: CASSGRRGENTEAFF.

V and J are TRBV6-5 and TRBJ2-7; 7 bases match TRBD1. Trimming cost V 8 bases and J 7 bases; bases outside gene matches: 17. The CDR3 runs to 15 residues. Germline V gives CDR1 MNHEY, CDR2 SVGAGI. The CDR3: CASYNRGQGVGEQYF. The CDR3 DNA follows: TGTGCCAGCTATAATCGCGGGCAGGGGGTGGGGGAGCAGTACTTC.

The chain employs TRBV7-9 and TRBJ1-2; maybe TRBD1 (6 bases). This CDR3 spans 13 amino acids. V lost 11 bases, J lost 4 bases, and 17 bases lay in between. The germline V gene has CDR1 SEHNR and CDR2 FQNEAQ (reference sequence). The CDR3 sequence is CAGATTGAYGYTF. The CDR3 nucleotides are TGTGCCGGGGCCACGACAGGAGCCTATGGCTACACCTTC.

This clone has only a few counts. In DNA form, the CDR3 reads TGTGCCAGCAGCTTAGGGTCTAGCGGGGGGGCCGGGGAGACCCAGTACTTC. Translating gives CASSLGSSGGAGETQYF. This chain joins TRBV11-2 and TRBJ2-5; TRBD2 matches at 12 bases. V was clipped by 1 base and J by 5 bases; unmatched bases: 8. Germline loops: CDR1 SGHAT, CDR2 FQNNGV. This CDR3 is built from 17 residues.

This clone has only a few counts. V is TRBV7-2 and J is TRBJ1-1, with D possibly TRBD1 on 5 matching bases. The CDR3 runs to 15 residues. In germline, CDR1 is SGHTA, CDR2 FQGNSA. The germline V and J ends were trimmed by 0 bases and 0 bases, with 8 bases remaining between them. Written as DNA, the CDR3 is TGTGCCAGCAGCTTAGCCAGGGCGGTGAACACTGAAGCTTTCTTT. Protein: CASSLARAVNTEAFF.